The next 8 T cell receptor beta chains were all read from a single sample in a study of blood T cell repertoires in COVID-19. Data came from immunoSEQ multiplex PCR; TCRdb stores just in-frame clones and leaves some out. The sample gives 65,000 to 85,000 clones, over 75% of which show up once; roughly 2.4% is in the top ten. Material for sequencing was peripheral blood. The source of these receptors is a human donor in a cohort sampled during active COVID-19.

This chain joins TRBV3-1 (or the pseudogene TRBV3-2) and TRBJ2-1; 10 bases are shared with TRBD2. The CDR3 runs 17 residues. Germline CDR1 reads LGHDT; CDR2 reads YNNKEL (reference sequence). V gave up 2 bases and J gave up 2 bases; unmatched junction bases: 6. The CDR3 is CASSQTSGRGTYNEQFF. Written as DNA, the CDR3 is TGTGCCAGCAGCCAAACCAGCGGGAGGGGGACCTACAATGAGCAGTTCTTC.

This rearrangement joins TRBV5-1 to TRBJ1-1, with TRBD1 as a possible D gene (6 bases). CDR3 length equals 14 residues. Germline CDR1 SGHRS, CDR2 YFSETQ. Trimming cost V 2 bases and J 1 base, with 9 bases left between them. The CDR3 bases are TGCGCCAGCAGCTTACAGACAGGGAACACTGAAGCTTTCTTT. As protein: CASSLQTGNTEAFF.

This clone was recorded once. The V and J genes are TRBV7-9 and TRBJ2-7; D remains ambiguous. The CDR3 has 14 residues. CDR1 SEHNR and CDR2 FQNEAQ come from the germline V gene (reference sequence). Trimming removed 6 bases from V and 0 bases from J, with 12 bases in between. The CDR3 coding sequence is TGTGCCAGCAGTCCGACACAAAGCTCCTACGAGCAGTACTTC. Translated: CASSPTQSSYEQYF.

The rearrangement links TRBV5-1 to TRBJ1-2; unclear D gene. Germline CDR1 reads SGHRS; CDR2 reads YFSETQ. V gave up 1 base and J gave up 2 bases, with 12 bases separating them. This CDR3 has 15 amino acids. CDR3 DNA sequence: TGCGCCAGCAGCTTGAGGAGGGCTATCAACTATGGCTACACCTTC. Its translation: CASSLRRAINYGYTF.

A single count supports this clone. The rearrangement joins TRBV2 to TRBJ2-3; the match to TRBD2 covers 11 bases. The junction had 10 bases not matched to a gene; V was cut back by 11 bases and J by 6 bases. Germline V gives CDR1 SNHLY, CDR2 FYNNEI. CDR3 length: 14 residues. The CDR3 DNA reads TGTGCCGGACTCAGGACTAGCGGGCCCGATACGCAGTATTTT. This gives the protein CAGLRTSGPDTQYF.

The chain employs TRBV7-7 and TRBJ1-1, with D uncertain. The length of the CDR3 is 13 residues. The germline V gene has CDR1 SSHAT and CDR2 FNYEAQ (reference sequence). The V and J ends lost 1 base and 7 bases respectively, with 10 bases between them. CDR3 in amino acids: CASSLEFDSEAFF. The CDR3 nucleotides are TGTGCCAGCAGCTTAGAATTCGATAGTGAAGCTTTCTTT.

This clone was recorded only once. The rearrangement joins TRBV18 to TRBJ2-1; a weak D match, TRBD2 (6 bases). Germline V gene lookup returns CDR1 KGHSH and CDR2 LQKENI. With 2 bases removed from V and 0 bases from J, the gap between germline ends came to 11 bases. The CDR3 loop spans 16 amino acids. CDR3 bases: TGTGCCAGCTCACCAGCCGGGACTCCCTCCTACAATGAGCAGTTCTTC. Translated, it gives CASSPAGTPSYNEQFF.

This chain uses TRBV24-1 with TRBJ2-1, with D maybe TRBD1 (7 bases). This CDR3 contains 15 residues. Germline CDR1 KGHDR, CDR2 SFDVKD. The V end lost 0 bases, the J end lost 7 bases, and 12 bases lay between the germline ends. CDR3: CATSDLSRGVNEQFF. CDR3 bases: TGTGCCACCAGTGATTTGAGCAGGGGGGTAAATGAGCAGTTCTTC.